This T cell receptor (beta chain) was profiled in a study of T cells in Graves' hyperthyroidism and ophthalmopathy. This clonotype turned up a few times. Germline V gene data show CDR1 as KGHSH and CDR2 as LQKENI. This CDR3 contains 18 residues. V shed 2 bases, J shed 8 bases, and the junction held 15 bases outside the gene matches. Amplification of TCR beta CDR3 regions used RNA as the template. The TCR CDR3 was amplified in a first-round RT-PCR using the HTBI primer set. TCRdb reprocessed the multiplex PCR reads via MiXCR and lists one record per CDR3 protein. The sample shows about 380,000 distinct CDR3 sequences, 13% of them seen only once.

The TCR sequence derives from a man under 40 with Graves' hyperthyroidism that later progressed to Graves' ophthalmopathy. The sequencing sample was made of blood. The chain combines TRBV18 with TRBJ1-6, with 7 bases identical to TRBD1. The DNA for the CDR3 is TGTGCCAGCTCACCATTCGACGGGACAGCCGGAGGGGATTCACCCCTCCACTTT. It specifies CASSPFDGTAGGDSPLHF.